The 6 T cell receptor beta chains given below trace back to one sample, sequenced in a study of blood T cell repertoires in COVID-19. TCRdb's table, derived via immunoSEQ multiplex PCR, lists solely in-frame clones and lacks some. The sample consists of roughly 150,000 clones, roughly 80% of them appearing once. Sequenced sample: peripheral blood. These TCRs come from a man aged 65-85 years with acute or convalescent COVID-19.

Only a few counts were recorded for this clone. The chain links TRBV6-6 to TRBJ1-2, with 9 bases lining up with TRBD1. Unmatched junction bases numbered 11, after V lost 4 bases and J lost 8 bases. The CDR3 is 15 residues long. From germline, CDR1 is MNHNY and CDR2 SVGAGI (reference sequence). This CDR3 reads CASSSNAGTGSGYTF. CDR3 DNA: TGTGCCAGCAGTTCGAATGCCGGGACAGGGTCCGGCTACACCTTC.

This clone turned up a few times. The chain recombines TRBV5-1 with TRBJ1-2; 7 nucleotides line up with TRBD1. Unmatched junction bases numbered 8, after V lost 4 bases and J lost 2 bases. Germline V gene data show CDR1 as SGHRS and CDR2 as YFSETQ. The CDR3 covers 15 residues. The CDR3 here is CASSAAATGNYGYTF. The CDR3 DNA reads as TGCGCCAGCAGCGCCGCCGCGACAGGGAACTATGGCTACACCTTC.

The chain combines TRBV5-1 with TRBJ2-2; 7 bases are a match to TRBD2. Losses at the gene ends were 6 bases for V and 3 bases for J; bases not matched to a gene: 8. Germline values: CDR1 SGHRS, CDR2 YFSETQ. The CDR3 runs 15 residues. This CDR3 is CASMYKAGDTGELFF. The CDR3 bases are TGCGCCAGCATGTATAAGGCGGGGGACACCGGGGAGCTGTTTTTT.

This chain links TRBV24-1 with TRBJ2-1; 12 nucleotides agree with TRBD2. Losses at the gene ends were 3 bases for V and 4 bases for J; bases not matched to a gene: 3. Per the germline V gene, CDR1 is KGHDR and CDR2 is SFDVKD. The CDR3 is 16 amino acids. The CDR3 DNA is TGTGCCACCAGTGATACTAGCGGGGGGCTTTACAATGAGCAGTTCTTC. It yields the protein CATSDTSGGLYNEQFF.

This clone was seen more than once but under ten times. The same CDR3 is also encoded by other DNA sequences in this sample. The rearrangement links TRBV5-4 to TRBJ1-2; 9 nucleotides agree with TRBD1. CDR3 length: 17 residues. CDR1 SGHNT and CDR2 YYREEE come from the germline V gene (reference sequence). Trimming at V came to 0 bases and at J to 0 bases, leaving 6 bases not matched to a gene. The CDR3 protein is CASSLGQGGRANYGYTF. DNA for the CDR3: TGTGCCAGCAGCTTGGGACAGGGGGGTAGAGCTAACTATGGCTACACCTTC.

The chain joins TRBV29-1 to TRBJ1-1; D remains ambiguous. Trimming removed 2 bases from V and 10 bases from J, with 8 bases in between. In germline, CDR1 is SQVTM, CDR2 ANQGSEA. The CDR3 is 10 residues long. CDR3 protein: CSVEYSVAFF. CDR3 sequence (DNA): TGCAGCGTTGAATATTCTGTAGCTTTCTTT.